This TCR beta chain stems from a study of control samples from healthy donors and cancer patients. The method was immunoSEQ multiplex PCR; TCRdb's version includes in-frame clones alone and lacks a portion of them. Of about 80,000 clones listed, 91% are singletons. What was sequenced was blood. This clonotype originated in a man aged 50 or older in good health.

In nucleotides, the CDR3 is TGTGCCACCAGTGCGGGTTGGTCTGAAGCTTTCTTT. The encoded protein is CATSAGWSEAFF. The chain recombines TRBV24-1 with TRBJ1-1; D unclear. Trimming pared 5 bases from V and 6 bases from J, leaving 9 bases between. The CDR3 has 12 amino acids. In germline, CDR1 is KGHDR, CDR2 SFDVKD.